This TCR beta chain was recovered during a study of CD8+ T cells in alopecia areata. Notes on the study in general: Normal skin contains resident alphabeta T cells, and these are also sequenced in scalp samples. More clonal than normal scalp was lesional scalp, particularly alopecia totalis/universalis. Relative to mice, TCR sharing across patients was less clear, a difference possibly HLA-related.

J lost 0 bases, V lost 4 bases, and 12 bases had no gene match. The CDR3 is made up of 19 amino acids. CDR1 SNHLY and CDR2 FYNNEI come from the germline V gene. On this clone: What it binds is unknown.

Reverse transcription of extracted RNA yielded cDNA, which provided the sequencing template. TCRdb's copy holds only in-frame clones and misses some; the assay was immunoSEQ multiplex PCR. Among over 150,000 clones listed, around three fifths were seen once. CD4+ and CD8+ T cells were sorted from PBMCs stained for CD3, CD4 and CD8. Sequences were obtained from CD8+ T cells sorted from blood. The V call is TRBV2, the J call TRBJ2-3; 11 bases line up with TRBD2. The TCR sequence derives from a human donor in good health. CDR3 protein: CASSVLLAGGPTSTDTQYF. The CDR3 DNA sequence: TGTGCCAGCAGTGTGCTTCTAGCGGGGGGACCAACTAGCACAGATACGCAGTATTTT.